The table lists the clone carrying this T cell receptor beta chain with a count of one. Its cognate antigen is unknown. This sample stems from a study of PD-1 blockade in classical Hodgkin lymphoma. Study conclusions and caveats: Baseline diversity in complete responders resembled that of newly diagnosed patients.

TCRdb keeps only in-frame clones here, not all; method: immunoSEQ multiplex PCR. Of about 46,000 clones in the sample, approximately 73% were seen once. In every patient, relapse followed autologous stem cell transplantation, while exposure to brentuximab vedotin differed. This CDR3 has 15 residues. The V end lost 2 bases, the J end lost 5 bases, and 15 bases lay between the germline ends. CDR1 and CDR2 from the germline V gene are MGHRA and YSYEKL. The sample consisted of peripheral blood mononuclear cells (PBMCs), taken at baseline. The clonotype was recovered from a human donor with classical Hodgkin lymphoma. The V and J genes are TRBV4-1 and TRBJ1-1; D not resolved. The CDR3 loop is CASSQQHSSGTEAFF. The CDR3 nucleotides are TGCGCCAGCAGCCAACAACATTCCTCGGGGACTGAAGCTTTCTTT.